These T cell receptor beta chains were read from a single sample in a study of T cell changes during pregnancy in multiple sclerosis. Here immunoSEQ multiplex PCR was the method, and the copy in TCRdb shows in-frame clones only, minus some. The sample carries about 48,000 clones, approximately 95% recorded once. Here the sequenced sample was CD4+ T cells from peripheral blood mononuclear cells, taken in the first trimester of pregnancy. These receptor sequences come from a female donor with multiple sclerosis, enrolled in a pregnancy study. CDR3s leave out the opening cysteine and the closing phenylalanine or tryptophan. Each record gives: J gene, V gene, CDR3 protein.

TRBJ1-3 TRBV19 ASSPRDRSSGNTIY
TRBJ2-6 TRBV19 ASSIGRGGANVLT
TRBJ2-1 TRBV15 ATSRGDRANEQF
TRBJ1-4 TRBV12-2 ASRFRRGGEEKLF
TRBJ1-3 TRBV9 ASSVTPASSGNTIY
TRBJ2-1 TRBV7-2 ASSSGQARSYNEQF
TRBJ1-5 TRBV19 ASSPWGQGGQPQH
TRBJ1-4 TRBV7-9 ASSLGTGTGRKLF
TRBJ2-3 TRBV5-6 ASSTGLTTLDTQY
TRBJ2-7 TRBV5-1 ASSSPGGYEQY
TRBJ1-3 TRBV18 ASSPAGSGNTIY
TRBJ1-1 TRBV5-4 ASSFSVVTEAF
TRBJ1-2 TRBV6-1 ASSEERDSTRYT
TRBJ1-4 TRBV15 ATSSAGTGGEKLF
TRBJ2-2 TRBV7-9 ASRGGGTGELF
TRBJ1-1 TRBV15 ATSRRTGTGNTEAF
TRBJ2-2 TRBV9 ASSVGGGGANTGELF
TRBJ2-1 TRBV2 ASSDVGGSYNEQF
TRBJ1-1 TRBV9 ASSVSGETEAF
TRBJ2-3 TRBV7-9 ASSLNSAGYTQY
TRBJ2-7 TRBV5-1 ASSTGGGSIGEQY
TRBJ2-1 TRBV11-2 ASSSNRDRSYNEQF
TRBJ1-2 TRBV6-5 ASSYSLGYGYT
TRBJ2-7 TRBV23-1 ASGPRGEYEQY
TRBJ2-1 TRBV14 ASSRGLGSTTRGEQF
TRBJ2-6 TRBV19 ASSVTGTGANVLT
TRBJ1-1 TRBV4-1 ASSQDSRGFSTEAF
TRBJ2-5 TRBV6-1 ASGPGTGDKTQY
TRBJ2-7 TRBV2 ASGGGRGYYEQY
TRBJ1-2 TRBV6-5 ASSYSSLNYGYT
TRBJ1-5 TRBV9 ASSVGQNSNQPQH
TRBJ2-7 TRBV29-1 SVVSDTPKSYEQY